A single sample gave rise to the 26 T cell receptor beta chains below, sequenced in a study of CD8+ T cells in alopecia areata. cDNA prepared by RNA extraction and subsequent reverse transcription served as the template for sequencing. Method: immunoSEQ multiplex PCR; TCRdb's copy keeps in-frame clones and lacks some. Among about 150,000 clones, 45% to 55% were seen once, and the ten largest hold approximately 19%. This specimen was CD8+ T cells sorted from blood, taken at week 0. These receptors originate from a human donor with alopecia areata.

The gene calls are TRBV11-2 and TRBJ2-2; TRBD2 agrees at 9 bases. With 0 bases clipped from V and 4 bases from J, the junction kept 6 bases outside the gene matches. Germline CDR1 SGHAT, CDR2 FQNNGV. The CDR3 is 17 amino acids. The DNA for the CDR3 is TGTGCCAGCAGCTTAGATAATGCGGGGGGGCCCACCGGGGAGCTGTTTTTT. Protein: CASSLDNAGGPTGELFF.

The chain uses TRBV4-3 and TRBJ1-6, with unresolved D. The V end was cut by 1 base, the J end by 10 bases, with 17 bases between. CDR1 is LGHNA, CDR2 YSLEER, per germline. The CDR3 is 16 residues long. The CDR3 region has the DNA TGCGCCAGCAGCCAAGTGATAAAACCCGAGGGCTCACCCCTCCACTTT. It specifies CASSQVIKPEGSPLHF.

This clone was recorded a few times. V is TRBV10-3 and J is TRBJ2-4; no definite D call. The germline gives CDR1 ENHRY, CDR2 SYGVKD. The CDR3 covers 15 residues. V lost 2 bases, J lost 4 bases, and 12 bases lay in between. CDR3 in DNA: TGTGCCATCAGTGAGGGTTTACAGCCGAAAAACATTCAGTACTTC. It is translated as CAISEGLQPKNIQYF.

The rearrangement uses TRBV4-3 and TRBJ2-3; tentative D call: TRBD2 (6 bases). Deletions cut 5 bases from V and 0 bases from J, with 12 bases between. This CDR3 spans 15 amino acids. The V gene's germline CDR1 is LGHNA and CDR2 YSLEER. For the CDR3, the DNA is TGCGCCAGCAGCGATAGCGGATCTAGCACAGATACGCAGTATTTT. It translates to CASSDSGSSTDTQYF.

In its sample, this clone was seen a few times. V and J are TRBV18 and TRBJ1-1; D is unclear. V lost 0 bases to trimming and J lost 0 bases, with 11 bases between them. The CDR3 is made up of 16 amino acids. Per the germline V gene, CDR1 is KGHSH and CDR2 is LQKENI. Here the CDR3 reads CASSPPSMGVNTEAFF. CDR3 nucleotides: TGTGCCAGCTCACCACCGAGTATGGGTGTGAACACTGAAGCTTTCTTT.

This chain joins TRBV30 and TRBJ2-7, with a weak D call TRBD2 (5 bases). V was pared by 4 bases and J by 6 bases, with 16 bases between. The germline V gene encodes CDR1 GTSNPN and CDR2 SVGIG (reference sequence). This CDR3 spans 13 amino acids. The CDR3 nucleotides are TGTGCCTGGATGACTTCGGGAAGCAGCGAGCAGTACTTC. Protein: CAWMTSGSSEQYF. Together with reference TRBV30 and TRBJ2-7, the CDR3 gives the full variable domain: SQTIHQWPATLVQPVGSPLSLECTVEGTSNPNLYWYRQAAGRGLQLLFYSVGIGQISSEVPQNLSASRPQDRQFILSSKKLLLSDSGFYLCAWMTSGSSEQYFGPGTRLTVT.

The chain employs TRBV7-9 and TRBJ1-2; 10 nucleotides align to TRBD1. Trimming cost V 5 bases and J 5 bases; bases outside gene matches: 11. The CDR3 is 16 amino acids. Germline lookup yields CDR1 SEHNR and CDR2 FQNEAQ (reference sequence). The CDR3 reads CASSAPRGQGSYGYTF. The CDR3 bases are TGTGCCAGCAGCGCCCCTCGGGGACAGGGGTCTTATGGCTACACCTTC.

The CDR3 is CASSFLTGTPYEQYF. CDR3 in DNA: TGTGCCAGCAGCTTCCTGACCGGGACACCATACGAGCAGTACTTC. The V gene is TRBV5-6, the J gene TRBJ2-7, with D maybe TRBD1 (6 bases). V shed 2 bases and J shed 4 bases, with 16 bases lying between them. The germline V gene has CDR1 SGHDT and CDR2 YYEEEE. The CDR3 spans 15 residues.

The chain joins TRBV7-9 to TRBJ2-5; D perhaps matches TRBD2 (5 bases). The V end was cut by 2 bases, the J end by 3 bases, with 13 bases between. The length of the CDR3 is 15 residues. Germline values: CDR1 SEHNR, CDR2 FQNEAQ (reference sequence). This chain's CDR3 is CASSLNAYGEETQYF. CDR3 in DNA: TGTGCCAGCAGCTTAAACGCTTACGGGGAAGAGACCCAGTACTTC. Filled out from reference TRBV7-9 and TRBJ2-5, the complete variable domain reads DTGVSQNPRHKITKRGQNVTFRCDPISEHNRLYWYRQTLGQGPEFLTYFQNEAQLEKSRLLSDRFSAERPKGSFSTLEIQRTEQGDSAMYLCASSLNAYGEETQYFGPGTRLLVL.

This clone was counted a few times. This chain links TRBV29-1 with TRBJ1-1; D unresolved. Germline V lookup: CDR1 SQVTM, CDR2 ANQGSEA. This CDR3 has 14 residues. V was cut by 4 bases and J by 4 bases, with 16 bases left in between. CDR3 in amino acids: CSVVGAPGSTEAFF. In DNA form, the CDR3 reads TGCAGCGTTGTCGGAGCGCCAGGATCCACTGAAGCTTTCTTT. The whole variable domain, filled in from reference TRBV29-1 and TRBJ1-1, reads SAVISQKPSRDICQRGTSLTIQCQVDSQVTMMFWYRQQPGQSLTLIATANQGSEATYESGFVIDKFPISRPNLTFSTLTVSNMSPEDSSIYLCSVVGAPGSTEAFFGQGTRLTVV.

This chain connects TRBV30 to TRBJ1-1; D may be TRBD1 (6 bases). Between the trimmed V and J ends, which lost 7 bases and 6 bases, there was a span of 15 bases. CDR3 length: 12 amino acids. CDR1 GTSNPN and CDR2 SVGIG come from the germline V gene (reference sequence). CDR3 sequence (DNA): TGTGCCTTATCCAGTGGGGGCCCTGAAGCTTTCTTT. As protein: CALSSGGPEAFF.

This clone was seen a handful of times. This chain joins TRBV30 and TRBJ2-7; 7 positions match TRBD1. The ends lost 3 bases at V and 6 bases at J; junction bases unmatched: 2. Germline CDR1 is GTSNPN and CDR2 is SVGIG (reference sequence). This CDR3 is built from 11 residues. For the CDR3, the DNA is TGTGCCTGGAGCGGGACAGTCGAGCAGTACTTC. Translating gives CAWSGTVEQYF.

In this sample, this clone turned up a few times. The chain recombines TRBV29-1 with TRBJ1-1, with 8 bases that match TRBD1. CDR3 length: 13 residues. CDR1 and CDR2 from the germline V gene are SQVTM and ANQGSEA. The trim removed 6 bases at V and 5 bases at J, leaving 8 bases unmatched. In DNA form, the CDR3 reads TGCAGCGTGTTTCCGGGACAGGAGACTGAAGCTTTCTTT. Its translation is CSVFPGQETEAFF.

The rearrangement uses TRBV27 and TRBJ1-1, with D perhaps TRBD1 (5 bases). The CDR3 is 14 amino acids. The germline gives CDR1 MNHEY, CDR2 SMNVEV (reference sequence). Deletions cut 0 bases from V and 1 base from J, with 6 bases between. The CDR3 DNA follows: TGTGCCAGCAGTTTATCAACAGGGAACACTGAAGCTTTCTTT. It encodes CASSLSTGNTEAFF.

CDR3 sequence: CASSWDRDRGYYGYTF. For the CDR3, the DNA is TGTGCCAGCAGCTGGGACCGGGACAGGGGATACTATGGCTACACCTTC. The chain uses TRBV7-2 and TRBJ1-2; 10 bases are shared with TRBD1. CDR3 length: 16 residues. V was clipped by 4 bases and J by 3 bases; unmatched bases: 8. Germline V CDR1 and CDR2: SGHTA, FQGNSA.

J is TRBJ1-2 and V is TRBV29-1; no reliable D call. The germline V gene encodes CDR1 SQVTM and CDR2 ANQGSEA. CDR3 length: 15 residues. V lost 0 bases, J lost 2 bases, and 13 bases lay in between. DNA for the CDR3: TGCAGCGTTGAAGATTTAACCGGGAGCAACTATGGCTACACCTTC. Its translation: CSVEDLTGSNYGYTF.

The CDR3 loop is CASRPRQVGELFF. CDR3 DNA: TGTGCCAGCAGACCGAGACAGGTCGGGGAGCTGTTTTTT. The chain employs TRBV27 and TRBJ2-2; a possible D gene is TRBD1 (6 bases). The V end was cut by 6 bases, the J end by 7 bases, with 12 bases between. The CDR3 is 13 residues long. Germline assignment: CDR1 MNHEY and CDR2 SMNVEV (reference sequence).

This clone occurred a few times. V usage is TRBV27 and J usage is TRBJ1-2; no clear D. Germline V gives CDR1 MNHEY, CDR2 SMNVEV (reference sequence). Trimming took 2 bases from V and 1 from J, leaving 11 bases between them. The CDR3 spans 15 residues. The CDR3 spells CASSLVGQSNYGYTF. The CDR3 bases are TGTGCCAGCAGTTTAGTGGGTCAGAGTAACTATGGCTACACCTTC.

CDR3 sequence reads: CASSWMNTEAFF. CDR3 in DNA: TGTGCCAGCAGCTGGATGAACACTGAAGCTTTCTTT. This chain uses TRBV5-6 with TRBJ1-1; D not certain. Looked up from germline, CDR1 is SGHDT and CDR2 is YYEEEE. There are 12 residues in the CDR3. V was trimmed by 3 bases and J by 0 bases, leaving 3 bases between them.

This clone was seen only a few times. This chain joins TRBV7-2 and TRBJ1-6, with D maybe TRBD1 (5 bases). V was shortened by 4 bases and J by 4 bases, with 11 bases between the two germline ends. CDR1 is SGHTA and CDR2 is FQGNSA in the germline V gene. This CDR3 contains 15 residues. The CDR3 coding sequence is TGTGCCAGCAGCTCCCAGACAGATTATAATTCACCCCTCCACTTT. Protein sequence: CASSSQTDYNSPLHF.

This clone appeared a few times. The chain has TRBV6-5 and TRBJ1-5, with 9 bases lining up with TRBD1. V gave up 6 bases and J gave up 3 bases; unmatched junction bases: 6. Germline V CDR1 and CDR2: MNHEY, SVGAGI. The CDR3 extends over 15 amino acids. The CDR3 nucleotides read TGTGCCAGCAGACCAGACAGGGGGGACAATCAGCCCCAGCATTTT. Amino acid sequence: CASRPDRGDNQPQHF.

J is TRBJ2-1 and V is TRBV27; 9 bases line up with TRBD2. V trimming: 3 bases; J trimming: 0 bases; junction bases outside the gene matches: 12. This CDR3 is 19 amino acids long. Germline V gives CDR1 MNHEY, CDR2 SMNVEV (reference sequence). Here the CDR3 reads CASSFLAGSTMSSYNEQFF. CDR3 DNA sequence: TGTGCCAGCAGTTTCCTAGCGGGGAGTACAATGAGCTCCTACAATGAGCAGTTCTTC.

This sequence joins TRBV29-1 and TRBJ2-7; D is perhaps TRBD1 (6 bases). The germline V gene has CDR1 SQVTM and CDR2 ANQGSEA. The CDR3 runs 13 residues. Trimming shortened V by 2 bases and J by 0 bases, and 8 bases separated the two germline ends. CDR3 in amino acids: CSVEQGSSYEQYF. For the CDR3, the DNA is TGCAGCGTTGAACAGGGGAGCTCCTACGAGCAGTACTTC.

V usage is TRBV30 and J usage is TRBJ1-1; D call uncertain. The germline gives CDR1 GTSNPN, CDR2 SVGIG (reference sequence). The CDR3 totals 15 residues. Trimming took off 0 bases at V and 1 base at J, with 12 bases between the two ends. The CDR3 loop is CAWSVPGSGNTEAFF. The CDR3 nucleotides read TGTGCCTGGAGTGTCCCCGGAAGTGGGAACACTGAAGCTTTCTTT.

This clone was found a few times. V is TRBV11-2 and J is TRBJ2-7; unclear D gene. Germline CDR1 is SGHAT and CDR2 is FQNNGV. CDR3 size: 14 residues. V lost 1 base to trimming and J lost 3 bases, with 10 bases between them. DNA of the CDR3: TGTGCCAGCAGCTTAGTCGGATCCCACTACGAGCAGTACTTC. Residues: CASSLVGSHYEQYF. Variable domain in full (rest from reference TRBV11-2 and TRBJ2-7): EAGVAQSPRYKIIEKRQSVAFWCNPISGHATLYWYQQILGQGPKLLIQFQNNGVVDDSQLPKDRFSAERLKGVDSTLKIQPAKLEDSAVYLCASSLVGSHYEQYFGPGTRLTVT.

J is TRBJ2-7 and V is TRBV27; D is possibly TRBD1 or TRBD2 (5 bases each). Germline CDR1 and CDR2: MNHEY and SMNVEV (reference sequence). V lost 2 bases to trimming and J lost 5 bases, with 13 bases between them. This CDR3 is built from 14 residues. The CDR3 DNA follows: TGTGCCAGCAGTTTACGGGACGGGCCTCACGAGCAGTACTTC. Translated, it gives CASSLRDGPHEQYF.